The clone carrying this T cell receptor (beta chain) came up a few times. The antigen remains undetermined. TCR alpha and TCR beta cDNA libraries carrying sample barcodes and UMIs came from 5'RACE with constant-segment primers. TCRdb redid the calling of the 5' RACE reads with MiXCR, one entry per CDR3 protein. The sample records a few hundred thousand distinct CDR3 sequences, 15% to 20% being singletons. The data belong to a study of T-cell memory formation after mild COVID-19. Trimming removed 0 bases from V and 6 bases from J, with 11 bases in between. Germline assignment: CDR1 SGHDN and CDR2 FVKESK. The CDR3 is 14 amino acids. Study findings and constraints: Contracting clones from day 15 to 85 showed balanced CD4/CD8; later expanders favored CD4+.

Source material: PBMCs or a T cell subset sorted from them (not recorded which). This sequence joins TRBV14 and TRBJ1-2; D might be TRBD1 (5 bases). The sequence came from a man aged 18 to 30 who had mild COVID-19 (a few samples of this study predate the infection). Cell type and time point are not known. The CDR3 DNA follows: TGTGCCAGCAGCCAAGAAGTGGGGGGTGATGGCTACACCTTC. This gives the protein CASSQEVGGDGYTF.